This entry lists 18 T cell receptor beta chains sequenced from one sample in a study of blood T cells in healthy people across ages. Primers used in a second PCR of roughly 6 to 11 cycles were a sample-barcoded 5' primer and a J-beta primer mix. A single record per CDR3 protein comes from TCRdb applying MiXCR to the 5' RACE reads. The repertoire consists of 800,000 to 950,000 distinct CDR3 sequences, with roughly 43% occurring once and the leading ten covering roughly 12%. The sample consisted of blood. These receptors originate from a man under 40 in good health.

This clonotype was seen only once. This chain's CDR3 is CASSVIQGYGYTF. In nucleotides, the CDR3 is TGTGCCAGCAGTGTGATACAGGGCTATGGCTACACCTTC. The chain joins TRBV2 to TRBJ1-2; TRBD1 is a possible D gene (6 bases). Trimming stripped 4 bases from V and 4 bases from J, with 10 bases between. Per germline, CDR1 SNHLY and CDR2 FYNNEI. The CDR3 is 13 amino acids.

The rearrangement joins TRBV20-1 to TRBJ2-5; D gene ambiguous. V dropped 6 bases and J dropped 2 bases, with 7 bases sitting between them. The CDR3 loop spans 11 amino acids. Per the germline V gene, CDR1 is DFQATT and CDR2 is SNEGSKA (reference sequence). The CDR3 DNA is TGCAGTGCCAGGAATCAAGAGACCCAGTACTTC. This sequence encodes CSARNQETQYF.

This clonotype was observed a few times. V gene TRBV29-1 combines with J gene TRBJ2-1; possible D gene TRBD1, 6 bases. This CDR3 is 15 amino acids long. The ends were cut back, 0 bases at V and 5 bases at J, with 14 bases in the middle. Per the germline V gene, CDR1 is SQVTM and CDR2 is ANQGSEA. The CDR3 DNA reads TGCAGCGTTGAAGATAGGGGGACGACCGACAATGAGCAGTTCTTC. It codes for CSVEDRGTTDNEQFF.

The table lists this clonotype with a count of one. The V call is TRBV5-1, the J call TRBJ2-7; maybe TRBD1 (6 bases). V lost 1 base and J 6 bases, leaving 11 bases between the germline ends. This CDR3 contains 13 residues. CDR1 and CDR2 (germline): SGHRS, YFSETQ. The DNA for the CDR3 is TGCGCCAGCAGCTTGCTGGACAGAAGCGAGCAGTACTTC. Protein sequence: CASSLLDRSEQYF.

Worth noting for this clonotype: At one end, the junction sequence differs from germline, possibly due to a read error. The chain joins TRBV20-1 to TRBJ2-1; 11 nucleotides line up with TRBD1. The CDR3 spans 14 residues. Per germline, CDR1 DFQATT and CDR2 SNEGSKA (reference sequence). The CDR3 loop reads CSAGQGAAGNEKFF. CDR3 in DNA: TGCAGTGCAGGACAGGGGGCGGCTGGCAATGAGAAGTTCTTC.

The V and J genes are TRBV4-2 and TRBJ1-6; 8 bases are shared with TRBD1. Trimming at V came to 4 bases and at J to 6 bases, leaving 8 bases not matched to a gene. Germline assignment: CDR1 LGHNA and CDR2 YNFKEQ. The CDR3 has 16 residues. The CDR3 DNA follows: TGTGCCAGCAGCCGCCAAGGGGGGACAGGTAATTCACCCCTCCACTTT. It codes for CASSRQGGTGNSPLHF.

This clonotype has just a few counts. The chain has TRBV25-1 and TRBJ2-6; D uncertain. Germline CDR1 MGHDK, CDR2 SYGVNS. Trimming left V 1 base short and J 0 bases short, with 4 bases between. CDR3 length: 15 residues. CDR3 amino acids: CASSEFTSGANVLTF. CDR3 nucleotide sequence: TGTGCCAGCAGTGAATTCACCTCTGGGGCCAACGTCCTGACTTTC.

The V gene is TRBV7-9, the J gene TRBJ1-4, with D perhaps TRBD1 (6 bases). V dropped 5 bases and J dropped 0 bases, with 16 bases sitting between them. This CDR3 contains 17 residues. Germline values: CDR1 SEHNR, CDR2 FQNEAQ (reference sequence). The CDR3 DNA is TGTGCCAGCAGCACCCTAGGGGGGGGAGCAACTAATGAAAAACTGTTTTTT. Its translation is CASSTLGGGATNEKLFF. The whole variable domain, filled in from reference TRBV7-9 and TRBJ1-4, reads DTGVSQNPRHKITKRGQNVTFRCDPISEHNRLYWYRQTLGQGPEFLTYFQNEAQLEKSRLLSDRFSAERPKGSFSTLEIQRTEQGDSAMYLCASSTLGGGATNEKLFFGSGTQLSVL.

The genes are TRBV28 and TRBJ1-2; D is undetermined. Trimming pared 3 bases from V and 4 bases from J, leaving 9 bases between. Germline CDR1 and CDR2: MDHEN and SYDVKM. The CDR3 totals 13 residues. CDR3 loop: CASSLALSYGYTF. The CDR3 nucleotides are TGTGCCAGCAGTTTGGCCCTCAGCTATGGCTACACCTTC.

This chain joins TRBV20-1 and TRBJ2-4, with D tentatively TRBD1 (5 bases). Germline CDR1 is DFQATT and CDR2 is SNEGSKA (reference sequence). The CDR3 length is 16 residues. Trimming shortened V by 6 bases and J by 0 bases, and 18 bases separated the two germline ends. This CDR3 reads CSAPTPGPLAKNIQYF. CDR3 sequence (DNA): TGCAGTGCACCAACCCCAGGGCCCCTAGCCAAAAACATTCAGTACTTC.

The genes are TRBV4-3 and TRBJ2-3, with TRBD2 matching 7 bases. Germline CDR1 is LGHNA and CDR2 is YSLEER. With V trimmed by 0 bases and J by 1 base, 7 bases remained unmatched. This CDR3 spans 17 amino acids. CDR3 protein: CASSQEPASGRTDTQYF. In DNA, the CDR3 is TGCGCCAGCAGCCAAGAACCGGCTAGCGGCCGCACAGATACGCAGTATTTT.

Only a few counts were recorded for this clonotype. The rearrangement uses TRBV5-1 and TRBJ2-1, with D perhaps TRBD2 (6 bases). Trimming stripped 3 bases from V and 5 bases from J, with 15 bases between. The CDR3 totals 15 residues. Germline V gives CDR1 SGHRS, CDR2 YFSETQ. The CDR3 here is CASSSMGGGNNEQFF. The CDR3 DNA is TGCGCCAGCAGCTCGATGGGGGGTGGGAACAATGAGCAGTTCTTC.

CDR3 amino acids: CSVASGGENIQYF. In DNA, the CDR3 is TGCAGCGTTGCGAGCGGGGGAGAAAACATTCAGTACTTC. V is TRBV29-1 and J is TRBJ2-4, with 8 bases fitting TRBD2. Germline-derived CDR1 and CDR2 are SQVTM and ANQGSEA. With V trimmed by 4 bases and J by 5 bases, 4 bases remained unmatched. CDR3 length: 13 amino acids.

In this sample, this clonotype turned up a few times. This chain joins TRBV2 and TRBJ2-5, with D unclear. The CDR3 sequence is 14 residues long. Germline V gives CDR1 SNHLY, CDR2 FYNNEI. With 4 bases removed from V and 5 bases from J, the gap between germline ends came to 14 bases. The CDR3 sequence is CASSVAGVGETQYF. CDR3 DNA sequence: TGTGCCAGCAGTGTGGCTGGGGTGGGGGAGACCCAGTACTTC.

This chain uses TRBV20-1 with TRBJ2-3, with a possible D match to TRBD2 (7 bases). Germline V gene data show CDR1 as DFQATT and CDR2 as SNEGSKA (reference sequence). The length of the CDR3 is 15 residues. The V end was cut by 6 bases, the J end by 4 bases, with 20 bases between. The CDR3 spells CSAVVGTGGSDTQYF. Here the CDR3 DNA reads TGCAGTGCCGTCGTGGGGACGGGGGGCTCAGATACGCAGTATTTT.

This clonotype was seen only a few times. The chain has TRBV7-8 and TRBJ2-4; 7 bases are a match to TRBD1. Germline assignment: CDR1 SGHVS and CDR2 FQNEAQ. The CDR3 covers 18 residues. J lost 0 bases, V lost 4 bases, and 12 bases had no gene match. For the CDR3, the DNA is TGTGCCAGCAGCTCGACAGGGTTCGGTGTTATAGCCAAAAACATTCAGTACTTC. It specifies CASSSTGFGVIAKNIQYF.

V usage is TRBV29-1 and J usage is TRBJ2-3, with 9 bases lining up with TRBD1. The V gene's germline CDR1 is SQVTM and CDR2 ANQGSEA. The CDR3 runs 14 residues. The trim removed 1 base at V and 6 bases at J, leaving 5 bases unmatched. The CDR3 coding sequence is TGCAGCGTTGAAGTTGGGGGACAGGGTGATACGCAGTATTTT. Translating it yields CSVEVGGQGDTQYF.

V is TRBV29-1 and J is TRBJ2-1; D not resolved. The CDR3 contains 12 residues. Germline loops: CDR1 SQVTM, CDR2 ANQGSEA. Trimming removed 4 bases at V and 2 bases at J, with 6 bases between. The CDR3 is CSVVAAYNEQFF. The CDR3 region has the DNA TGCAGCGTTGTCGCAGCCTACAATGAGCAGTTCTTC.